Listed below are T cell receptor beta chains from one sample, sequenced in a study of regulatory and conventional T cells in RAG deficiency. The method was immunoSEQ multiplex PCR; TCRdb's version includes in-frame clones alone and lacks a portion of them. The profile covers roughly 34,000 clones, with about three quarters appearing a single time and 3% to 4% taken by the ten largest. The sample also formed part of further work on regulatory T cells.

Sequenced material: CD4+ effector T cells sorted from blood. These receptors came from a human donor in good health. The CDR3 runs from the conserved cysteine through the conserved F or W. A D gene is named only where the DNA matches it firmly. Clone size is shown for a subset of rows, as once, few, many or a class of expanded clone.

>TRBV1|TRBJ2-2|.|.
CTSSQERDYPPGELFF
TGCACCAGCAGCCAAGAAAGGGACTATCCCCCCGGGGAGCTGTTTTTT
>TRBV18|TRBJ2-7|.|TRBD2
CASSPSGGYEQYF
TGTGCCAGCTCTCCCTCGGGGGGGTACGAGCAGTACTTC
>TRBV7-2|TRBJ1-6|.|.
CASSTSYPGQFNSPLHF
TGTGCCAGCAGCACGTCCTACCCAGGGCAGTTTAATTCACCCCTCCACTTT
>TRBV28|TRBJ1-2|once|.
CASRHGIPGTNYGYTF
TGTGCCAGCAGACACGGGATCCCAGGGACGAACTATGGCTACACCTTC
>TRBV7-2|TRBJ1-2|.|.
CASSLNPLGGYTF
TGTGCCAGCAGCTTGAACCCCCTGGGAGGCTACACCTTC
>TRBV5-4|TRBJ2-7|.|TRBD1
CASTAGTAVIPYEQYF
TGTGCCAGCACCGCCGGGACAGCCGTTATCCCCTACGAGCAGTACTTC
>TRBV5-1|TRBJ2-7|few|TRBD1
CASSLEQGTEQYF
TGCGCCAGCAGCTTGGAACAGGGGACCGAGCAGTACTTC
>TRBV7-3|TRBJ1-2|.|TRBD1
CASPGTGGNNYGYTF
TGTGCCAGCCCCGGGACAGGGGGCAATAACTATGGCTACACCTTC
>TRBV28|TRBJ1-1|.|.
CASSPIRTITEAFF
TGTGCCAGCAGCCCGATAAGGACGATCACTGAAGCTTTCTTT
>TRBV19|TRBJ1-5|.|.
CASRSLVGSNQPQHF
TGTGCCAGTAGGAGTTTGGTAGGCAGCAATCAGCCCCAGCATTTT
>TRBV2|TRBJ2-2|.|TRBD1
CASSALGTANTGELFF
TGTGCCAGCAGTGCGTTAGGGACAGCGAACACCGGGGAGCTGTTTTTT
>TRBV6-6|TRBJ1-1|.|TRBD1
CASSYPGTGGTEAFF
TGTGCCAGCAGTTACCCCGGGACAGGGGGCACTGAAGCTTTCTTT
>TRBV5-1|TRBJ2-2|once|TRBD1
CASSSGDRVHTGELFF
TGCGCCAGCAGCTCCGGAGACAGGGTCCACACCGGGGAGCTGTTTTTT
>TRBV7-3|TRBJ2-3|.|.
CASSLNSYGSGADTQYF
TGTGCCAGCAGCTTAAACTCCTACGGGTCCGGTGCAGATACGCAGTATTTT
>TRBV7-3|TRBJ1-1|once|.
CASSLNREVAEAFF
TGTGCCAGCAGCTTAAACAGGGAGGTTGCTGAAGCTTTCTTT
>TRBV7-3|TRBJ1-5|.|.
CASSLDRNQPQHF
TGTGCCAGCAGCCTCGACAGGAATCAGCCCCAGCATTTT
>TRBV2|TRBJ1-2|.|.
CASNARARGYGYTF
TGTGCCAGCAATGCTCGGGCCAGGGGATATGGCTACACCTTC
>TRBV6-5|TRBJ2-7|.|.
CASSYFGQPYEQYF
TGTGCCAGCAGTTACTTCGGGCAGCCCTACGAGCAGTACTTC
>TRBV10-1|TRBJ2-7|few|TRBD1
CASSGQGINEQYF
TGCGCCAGTTCCGGACAGGGGATCAACGAGCAGTACTTC
>TRBV7-8|TRBJ1-1|.|.
CASSPRSGTIEAFF
TGTGCCAGCAGCCCTCGGTCAGGGACCATTGAAGCTTTCTTT
>TRBV18|TRBJ1-2|.|.
CASSPQRVYGYTF
TGTGCCAGCTCACCACAGAGGGTCTATGGCTACACCTTC
>TRBV30|TRBJ1-5|.|.
CAWSPGAGRNQPQHF
TGTGCCTGGAGTCCCGGGGCAGGGAGGAATCAGCCCCAGCATTTT
>TRBV29-1|TRBJ2-3|once|TRBD2
CSAMSGGAKDTQYF
TGCAGCGCCATGAGCGGGGGGGCCAAAGATACGCAGTATTTT
>TRBV6-4|TRBJ2-3|.|.
CASSGGDTQYF
TGTGCCAGCAGTGGGGGGGATACGCAGTATTTT
>TRBV28|TRBJ1-2|.|.
CASSLPGSGYTF
TGTGCCAGCAGTTTGCCCGGGAGCGGCTACACCTTC
>TRBV9|TRBJ2-1|.|.
CASSVDASSYNEQFF
TGTGCCAGCAGCGTAGATGCGAGCTCCTACAATGAGCAGTTCTTC
>TRBV10-3|TRBJ1-2|.|.
CAINAGDYGYTF
TGTGCCATCAATGCAGGGGACTATGGCTACACCTTC
>TRBV28|TRBJ2-7|.|TRBD1
CASSPGQGPAQYF
TGTGCCAGCAGTCCGGGACAGGGGCCTGCGCAGTACTTC
>TRBV19|TRBJ1-5|.|.
CASSLNKGNQPQHF
TGTGCCAGTAGTCTTAACAAGGGTAATCAGCCCCAGCATTTT